The 32 T cell receptor beta chains reported below all come from one sample, sequenced in a study of blood T cell repertoires in COVID-19. The table came from immunoSEQ multiplex PCR; TCRdb's copy has only in-frame clones and leaves some out. The sample lists fewer than 65,000 clones; around 80% were seen once. The sequencing sample was made of peripheral blood. The origin of the receptors is a human donor in a cohort sampled during active COVID-19.

The V and J genes are TRBV19 and TRBJ2-7; 7 bases line up with TRBD2. The trim removed 7 bases at V and 3 bases at J, leaving 3 bases unmatched. This CDR3 has 12 amino acids. CDR1 and CDR2 from the germline V gene are LNHDA and SQIVND (reference sequence). For the CDR3, the DNA is TGTGCCAGTAACAGCGGGGACTACGAGCAGTACTTC. Translation gives CASNSGDYEQYF.

Details on this clone: Germline is not matched at one junction end, which may reflect a read error. This chain links TRBV11-2 with TRBJ2-1, with TRBD2 identical over 8 bases. The CDR3 covers 12 residues. Germline-derived CDR1 and CDR2 are SGHAT and FQNNGV. The CDR3 is CASSLDLSGRIF. In DNA form, the CDR3 reads TGTGCCAGCAGCTTAGATCTGAGCGGGAGAATCTTC.

The chain joins TRBV28 to TRBJ1-4, with TRBD1 matching over 9 bases. Germline trimming cut 5 bases from V and 8 bases from J; bases unmatched to any gene: 6. The germline V gene has CDR1 MDHEN and CDR2 SYDVKM. This CDR3 spans 14 amino acids. In DNA form, the CDR3 reads TGTGCCAGCAGTAACAGGGGGCTAGAGGAAAAACTGTTTTTT. It specifies CASSNRGLEEKLFF.

V is TRBV30 and J is TRBJ2-7; TRBD1 matches at 9 bases. CDR3 length: 13 residues. Losses at the gene ends were 3 bases for V and 7 bases for J; bases not matched to a gene: 7. The germline V gene has CDR1 GTSNPN and CDR2 SVGIG (reference sequence). DNA for the CDR3: TGTGCCTGGAGCCTCGGGACAGGGTGGGAGCAGTACTTC. Protein sequence: CAWSLGTGWEQYF.

This clone was seen more than once but under ten times. The identical CDR3 is also encoded by other nucleotide sequences in the sample. V usage is TRBV6-6 and J usage is TRBJ1-2, with 8 bases fitting TRBD1. CDR1 and CDR2 from the germline V gene are MNHNY and SVGAGI (reference sequence). The trim removed 5 bases at V and 3 bases at J, leaving 2 bases unmatched. The CDR3 is made up of 13 amino acids. For the CDR3, the DNA is TGTGCCAGCAGTCCGACAGGGGACTATGGCTACACCTTC. This encodes CASSPTGDYGYTF.

This clone has a single count. This rearrangement joins TRBV7-3 to TRBJ1-1; D is possibly TRBD1 (5 bases). CDR3 size: 14 residues. Germline-derived CDR1 and CDR2 are SGHTA and FQGTGA. The V end was cut by 4 bases, the J end by 1 base, with 10 bases between. The CDR3 coding sequence is TGTGCCAGCAGCTCACACGGGGGGAACACTGAAGCTTTCTTT. Residues: CASSSHGGNTEAFF.

This clone was found once. This sequence joins TRBV5-1 and TRBJ2-7; 7 nucleotides line up with TRBD1. CDR3 size: 16 residues. After removal of 4 bases from V and 1 base from J, the junction contained 11 bases not matched to a gene. Germline CDR1 SGHRS, CDR2 YFSETQ. Here the CDR3 reads CASSGETGNPSYEQYF. As DNA, the CDR3 is TGCGCCAGCAGCGGGGAGACAGGGAACCCGTCCTACGAGCAGTACTTC.

V usage is TRBV7-6 and J usage is TRBJ1-2; 12 nucleotides match TRBD1. There are 15 residues in the CDR3. Germline V gene lookup returns CDR1 SGHVS and CDR2 FNYEAQ. V lost 3 bases and J lost 5; bases outside the gene matches: 4. In DNA, the CDR3 is TGTGCCAGCAGCTTGGGGACAGGGGGCGCGTATGGCTACACCTTC. It is translated as CASSLGTGGAYGYTF.

To note about this clone: The junction does not match germline at one end; this may be a read error. V is TRBV10-3 and J is TRBJ1-5; D gene unclear. The CDR3 covers 13 residues. CDR1 and CDR2 from the germline V gene are ENHRY and SYGVKD. CDR3 loop: CAISESYHFNQDF. DNA for the CDR3: TGTGCCATCAGTGAGTCGTATCATTTCAATCAGGATTTT.

This chain uses TRBV5-6 with TRBJ1-6; D unresolved. Germline assignment: CDR1 SGHDT and CDR2 YYEEEE. Between the trimmed V and J ends, which lost 1 base and 2 bases, there was a span of 13 bases. This CDR3 comprises 17 residues. The CDR3 DNA sequence: TGTGCCAGCAGCTTGTTGGTCCCCGAGGCCTATAATTCACCCCTCCACTTT. Its translation: CASSLLVPEAYNSPLHF.

This chain joins TRBV4-2 and TRBJ2-2, with a possible D match to TRBD2 (5 bases). CDR1 is LGHNA, CDR2 YNFKEQ, per germline. V was pared by 0 bases and J by 5 bases, with 13 bases between. This CDR3 region has 16 residues. The CDR3 spells CASSQDRAAGTGELFF. The CDR3 region has the DNA TGTGCCAGCAGCCAAGATCGAGCGGCTGGGACCGGGGAGCTGTTTTTT.

This clone was recorded a few times. The chain couples TRBV19 to TRBJ2-7; 9 bases are a match to TRBD1. Germline V lookup: CDR1 LNHDA, CDR2 SQIVND (reference sequence). Trimming removed 6 bases from V and 6 bases from J; junction bases left unmatched: 6. The CDR3 spans 13 residues. This CDR3 is CASRQSDRGEQYF. As DNA, the CDR3 is TGTGCCAGTAGACAGTCGGACAGGGGCGAGCAGTACTTC.

The V call is TRBV6-1, the J call TRBJ1-1; a possible D gene is TRBD1 (5 bases). The V gene's germline CDR1 is MNHNS and CDR2 SASEGT. The CDR3 spans 13 residues. The germline V and J ends were trimmed by 2 bases and 7 bases, with 11 bases remaining between them. CDR3 loop: CASSEFAGIEAFF. The DNA of the CDR3 is TGTGCCAGCAGTGAATTTGCAGGGATTGAAGCTTTCTTT.

CDR3 DNA sequence: TGCAGCGCCGTTGGGGACAGCCCATCGGGCTACACCTTC. Translated: CSAVGDSPSGYTF. The V and J genes are TRBV29-1 and TRBJ1-2, with 7 bases lining up with TRBD1. Trimming took 7 bases from V and 8 from J; bases not matched to a gene: 13. The CDR3 is made up of 13 amino acids. Germline loops: CDR1 SQVTM, CDR2 ANQGSEA.

The J gene is TRBJ1-1, the V gene TRBV4-3, with D hard to call. CDR1 is LGHNA, CDR2 YSLEER, per germline. The V and J ends lost 1 base and 0 bases respectively, with 9 bases between them. The CDR3 is 15 residues long. The CDR3 sequence: CASSQGALMNTEAFF. CDR3 nucleotide sequence: TGCGCCAGCAGCCAAGGGGCACTGATGAACACTGAAGCTTTCTTT.

V gene TRBV4-3 combines with J gene TRBJ2-7; 10 positions agree with TRBD1. The CDR3 has 16 residues. Germline trimming cut 4 bases from V and 2 bases from J; bases unmatched to any gene: 8. CDR1 and CDR2 (germline): LGHNA, YSLEER. CDR3 DNA: TGCGCCAGCAGCCTATACCGGGACAGGGGTCCCTACGAGCAGTACTTC. Translation gives CASSLYRDRGPYEQYF.

CDR3 in amino acids: CASSYAAYEQYF. CDR3 bases: TGTGCCAGCAGTTACGCGGCCTACGAGCAGTACTTC. The V gene is TRBV6-6, the J gene TRBJ2-7; D uncertain. The germline gives CDR1 MNHNY, CDR2 SVGAGI (reference sequence). CDR3 length equals 12 residues. V shed 2 bases and J shed 2 bases, with 4 bases lying between them.

The genes are TRBV20-1 and TRBJ1-1; D gene ambiguous. Trimming stripped 3 bases from V and 5 bases from J, with 4 bases between. Looked up from germline, CDR1 is DFQATT and CDR2 is SNEGSKA (reference sequence). The CDR3 is made up of 10 amino acids. The CDR3 here is CSASQTEAFF. The CDR3 DNA reads as TGCAGTGCTAGTCAAACTGAAGCTTTCTTT.

This rearrangement joins TRBV6-5 to TRBJ2-7, with TRBD2 matching over 8 bases. This CDR3 has 15 residues. The V and J ends lost 3 bases and 5 bases, in that order; junction bases with no gene match: 9. Germline loops: CDR1 MNHEY, CDR2 SVGAGI. In nucleotides, the CDR3 is TGTGCCAGCAGTTATACGGGAGGGAGAACAGACGAGCAGTACTTC. Translation: CASSYTGGRTDEQYF.

This clone was picked up many times. The CDR3 loop reads CASSQDSRGYGYTF. The CDR3 DNA sequence: TGCGCCAGCAGCCAAGACAGCAGGGGCTATGGCTACACCTTC. The chain has TRBV4-1 and TRBJ1-2, with D perhaps matching TRBD1 (6 bases). CDR1 is MGHRA, CDR2 YSYEKL, per germline. CDR3 length equals 14 residues. The V end lost 0 bases, the J end lost 4 bases, and 9 bases lay between the germline ends.

The rearrangement joins TRBV28 to TRBJ2-1, with TRBD2 as a possible D gene (6 bases). The CDR3 spans 14 residues. The V gene lost 5 bases and the J gene lost 1 base, with 9 bases spanning the gap. CDR1 MDHEN and CDR2 SYDVKM come from the germline V gene. As DNA, the CDR3 is TGTGCCAGCAGTCTTAGCGGATCCTACAATGAGCAGTTCTTC. It encodes CASSLSGSYNEQFF.

The chain is built from TRBV7-9 and TRBJ2-7; possibly TRBD1 for D (6 bases). This CDR3 contains 13 residues. CDR1 SEHNR and CDR2 FQNEAQ come from the germline V gene (reference sequence). The ends were cut back, 5 bases at V and 1 base at J, with 9 bases in the middle. The CDR3: CASSPRGSYEQYF. DNA of the CDR3: TGTGCCAGCAGCCCCAGGGGATCCTACGAGCAGTACTTC.

The chain recombines TRBV29-1 with TRBJ1-4; 8 bases are shared with TRBD1. Trimming took 2 bases from V and 2 from J; bases not matched to a gene: 10. The CDR3 is made up of 17 amino acids. Looked up from germline, CDR1 is SQVTM and CDR2 is ANQGSEA. CDR3 sequence (DNA): TGCAGCGTTGAAACCCTCCGGACAGGGAAGACTAATGAAAAACTGTTTTTT. Protein product: CSVETLRTGKTNEKLFF.

The V and J genes are TRBV11-2 and TRBJ2-7; D possibly corresponds to TRBD2 (6 bases). With 5 bases removed from V and 0 bases from J, the gap between germline ends came to 17 bases. This CDR3 region has 16 residues. Per the germline V gene, CDR1 is SGHAT and CDR2 is FQNNGV. The CDR3 DNA follows: TGTGCCAGCAGCCCCTATTTAGCGGCCAGCTCCTACGAGCAGTACTTC. This gives the protein CASSPYLAASSYEQYF.

The rearrangement uses TRBV6-6 and TRBJ2-3; no clear D gene. CDR3 length: 15 amino acids. V was cut by 2 bases and J by 4 bases, with 13 bases left in between. The germline CDR1 and CDR2 sequences are MNHNY and SVGAGI (reference sequence). CDR3 loop: CASSYRNPLADTQYF. DNA of the CDR3: TGTGCCAGCAGTTACCGTAATCCGTTAGCAGATACGCAGTATTTT.

The chain has TRBV9 and TRBJ2-3, with D perhaps TRBD2 (5 bases). There are 15 residues in the CDR3. From germline, CDR1 is SGDLS and CDR2 YYNGEE. Deletions cut 6 bases from V and 1 base from J, with 15 bases between. The CDR3 loop reads CASTYRGWGTDTQYF. CDR3 in DNA: TGTGCCAGCACCTACCGGGGTTGGGGCACAGATACGCAGTATTTT.

The V call is TRBV9, the J call TRBJ2-1; unclear D gene. The V and J ends lost 1 base and 9 bases respectively, with 17 bases between them. The CDR3 is 15 residues long. Per germline, CDR1 SGDLS and CDR2 YYNGEE. The DNA of the CDR3 is TGTGCCAGCAGCGTATCCCCCGGGTGGAGTAGTGAGCAGTTCTTC. Protein sequence: CASSVSPGWSSEQFF.

There are a few counts of this clone. This chain connects TRBV6-2 or TRBV6-3 to TRBJ2-2, with 9 bases fitting TRBD2. Unmatched junction bases numbered 6, after V lost 2 bases and J lost 5 bases. CDR1 MNHEY and CDR2 SVGEGT come from the germline V gene. The CDR3 extends over 16 amino acids. CDR3 in DNA: TGTGCCAGCAGTTACGGTGGCGGGAGGGAAACCGGGGAGCTGTTTTTT. Translation gives CASSYGGGRETGELFF.

V is TRBV19 and J is TRBJ2-7; D possibly corresponds to TRBD2 (5 bases). The V gene lost 3 bases and the J gene lost 1 base, with 7 bases spanning the gap. Per germline, CDR1 LNHDA and CDR2 SQIVND (reference sequence). The CDR3 has 13 residues. In DNA form, the CDR3 reads TGTGCCAGTAGTATCTCGGGATCCTACGAGCAGTACTTC. Residues: CASSISGSYEQYF.

V usage is TRBV10-3 and J usage is TRBJ1-2; 12 bases agree with TRBD1. The CDR3 loop spans 16 amino acids. CDR1 is ENHRY and CDR2 is SYGVKD in the germline V gene. J was trimmed by 6 bases and V by 6 bases; bases with no gene match: 11. The CDR3 loop is CAISGGQGAPSDGYTF. The CDR3, as DNA: TGTGCCATCAGCGGGGGACAGGGGGCGCCGAGTGATGGCTACACCTTC.

The chain joins TRBV9 to TRBJ2-1; 8 bases are a match to TRBD1. Germline assignment: CDR1 SGDLS and CDR2 YYNGEE. V gave up 2 bases and J gave up 0 bases; unmatched junction bases: 7. The CDR3 consists of 17 residues. The CDR3 nucleotides are TGTGCCAGCAGCGTTGGGACAGGTATTAGCTCCTACAATGAGCAGTTCTTC. Translating it yields CASSVGTGISSYNEQFF.

The chain recombines TRBV4-3 with TRBJ1-1; maybe TRBD1 (5 bases). Germline V lookup: CDR1 LGHNA, CDR2 YSLEER. Trimming took off 0 bases at V and 0 bases at J, with 11 bases between the two ends. The CDR3 totals 16 residues. Written as DNA, the CDR3 is TGCGCCAGCAGCCAAGACAGGGTAGGGCTGAACACTGAAGCTTTCTTT. Translated, it gives CASSQDRVGLNTEAFF.